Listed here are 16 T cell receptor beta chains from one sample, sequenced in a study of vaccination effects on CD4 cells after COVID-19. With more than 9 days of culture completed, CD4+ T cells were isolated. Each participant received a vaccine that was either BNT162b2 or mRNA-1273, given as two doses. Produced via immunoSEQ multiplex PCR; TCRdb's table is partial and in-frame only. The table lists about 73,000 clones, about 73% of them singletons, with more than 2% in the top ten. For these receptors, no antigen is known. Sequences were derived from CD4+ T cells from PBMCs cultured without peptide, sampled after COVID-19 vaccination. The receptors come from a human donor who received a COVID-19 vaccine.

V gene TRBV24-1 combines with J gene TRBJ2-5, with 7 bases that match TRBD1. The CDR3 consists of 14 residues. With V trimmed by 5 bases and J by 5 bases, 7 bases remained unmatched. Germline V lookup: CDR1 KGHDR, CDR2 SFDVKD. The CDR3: CATSASGTVETQYF. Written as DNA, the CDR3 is TGTGCCACCAGTGCCTCCGGGACAGTTGAGACCCAGTACTTC.

The CDR3 region is CASSFQGASLGEKLFF. In DNA, the CDR3 is TGCGCCAGCAGCTTCCAGGGGGCGTCCCTTGGGGAAAAACTGTTTTTT. V gene TRBV5-1 combines with J gene TRBJ1-4; TRBD1 matches 8 bases. Germline CDR1 is SGHRS and CDR2 is YFSETQ. The CDR3 covers 16 residues. The junction had 11 bases not matched to a gene; V was cut back by 2 bases and J by 8 bases.

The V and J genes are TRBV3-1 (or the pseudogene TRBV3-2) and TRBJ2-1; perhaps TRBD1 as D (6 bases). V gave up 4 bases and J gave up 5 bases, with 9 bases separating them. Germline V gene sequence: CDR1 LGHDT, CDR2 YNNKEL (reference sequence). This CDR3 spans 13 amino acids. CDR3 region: CASSLNRDNEQFF. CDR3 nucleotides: TGTGCCAGCAGCCTAAACAGGGACAATGAGCAGTTCTTC.

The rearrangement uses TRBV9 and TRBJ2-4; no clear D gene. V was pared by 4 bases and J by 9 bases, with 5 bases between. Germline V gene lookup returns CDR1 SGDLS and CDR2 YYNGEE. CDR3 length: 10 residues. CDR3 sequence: CASSLSIQYF. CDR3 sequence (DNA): TGTGCCAGCAGCCTTAGCATTCAGTACTTC. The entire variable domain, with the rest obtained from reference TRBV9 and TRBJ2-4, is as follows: DSGVTQTPKHLITATGQRVTLRCSPRSGDLSVYWYQQSLDQGLQFLIQYYNGEERAKGNILERFSAQQFPDLHSELNLSSLELGDSALYFCASSLSIQYFGAGTRLSVL.

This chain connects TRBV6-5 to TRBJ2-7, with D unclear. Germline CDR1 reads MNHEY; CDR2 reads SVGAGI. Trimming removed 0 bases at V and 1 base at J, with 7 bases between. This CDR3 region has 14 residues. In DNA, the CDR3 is TGTGCCAGCAGTTACTCGGGCGTTTCCTACGAGCAGTACGTC. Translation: CASSYSGVSYEQYV.

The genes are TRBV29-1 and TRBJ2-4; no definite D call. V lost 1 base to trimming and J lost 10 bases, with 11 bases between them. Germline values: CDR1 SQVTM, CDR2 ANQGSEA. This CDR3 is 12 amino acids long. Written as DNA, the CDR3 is TGCAGCGTTGAAGCTGAAGGCCTTATTCAGTACTTC. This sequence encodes CSVEAEGLIQYF.

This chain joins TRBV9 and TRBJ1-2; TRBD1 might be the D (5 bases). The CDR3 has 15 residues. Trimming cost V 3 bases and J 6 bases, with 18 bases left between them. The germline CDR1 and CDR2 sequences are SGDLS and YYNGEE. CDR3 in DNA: TGTGCCAGCAGCGCGCAGGGATCCCAACGCCATGGCTACACCTTC. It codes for CASSAQGSQRHGYTF.

The CDR3 is CASSLSRVRTNEKLFF. The CDR3 DNA reads TGCGCCAGCAGCTTGTCTCGGGTCAGAACTAATGAAAAACTGTTTTTT. This chain links TRBV5-1 with TRBJ1-4, with D uncertain. V was shortened by 1 base and J by 1 base, with 11 bases between the two germline ends. The CDR3 runs to 16 residues. Germline CDR1 SGHRS, CDR2 YFSETQ. The variable domain in full, with the rest retrieved from reference TRBV5-1 and TRBJ1-4, is KAGVTQTPRYLIKTRGQQVTLSCSPISGHRSVSWYQQTPGQGLQFLFEYFSETQRNKGNFPGRFSGRQFSNSRSEMNVSTLELGDSALYLCASSLSRVRTNEKLFFGSGTQLSVL.

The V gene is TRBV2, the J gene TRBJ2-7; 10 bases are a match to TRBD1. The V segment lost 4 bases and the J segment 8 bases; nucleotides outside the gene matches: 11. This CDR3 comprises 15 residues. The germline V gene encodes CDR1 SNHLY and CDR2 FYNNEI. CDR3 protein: CASSAQGTGATQQYV. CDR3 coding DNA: TGTGCCAGCAGTGCACAAGGGACAGGGGCTACGCAGCAGTACGTC.

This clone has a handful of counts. CDR3 sequence reads: CASSQVMFQNTEAFF. CDR3 nucleotides: TGCGCCAGCAGCCAAGTCATGTTTCAGAACACTGAAGCTTTCTTT. The chain carries TRBV4-3 and TRBJ1-1; no clear D gene. Trimming stripped 1 base from V and 1 base from J, with 10 bases between. This CDR3 is built from 15 residues. Germline V lookup: CDR1 LGHNA, CDR2 YSLEER.

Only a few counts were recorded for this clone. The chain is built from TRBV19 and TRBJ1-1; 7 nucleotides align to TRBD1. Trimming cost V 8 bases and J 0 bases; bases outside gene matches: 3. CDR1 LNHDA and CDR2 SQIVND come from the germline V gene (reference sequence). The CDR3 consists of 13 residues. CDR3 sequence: CASGDRVNTEAFF. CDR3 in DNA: TGTGCCAGTGGAGACAGGGTGAACACTGAAGCTTTCTTT.

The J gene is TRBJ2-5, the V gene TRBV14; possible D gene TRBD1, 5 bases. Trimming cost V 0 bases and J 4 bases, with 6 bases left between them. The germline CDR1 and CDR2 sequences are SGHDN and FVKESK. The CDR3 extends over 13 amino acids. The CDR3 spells CASSQDGAETQYF. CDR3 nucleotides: TGTGCCAGCAGCCAAGATGGGGCAGAGACCCAGTACTTC.

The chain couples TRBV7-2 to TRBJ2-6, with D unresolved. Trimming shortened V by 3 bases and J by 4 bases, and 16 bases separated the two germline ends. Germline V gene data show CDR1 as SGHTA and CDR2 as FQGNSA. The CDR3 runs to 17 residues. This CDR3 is CASSLDPPGFGANVLTF. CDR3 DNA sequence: TGTGCCAGCAGCTTGGACCCCCCGGGCTTCGGGGCCAACGTCCTGACTTTC.

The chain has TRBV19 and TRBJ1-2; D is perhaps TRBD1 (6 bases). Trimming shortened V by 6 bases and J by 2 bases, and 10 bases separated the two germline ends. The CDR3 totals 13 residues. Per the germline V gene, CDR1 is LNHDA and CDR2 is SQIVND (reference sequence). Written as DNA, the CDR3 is TGTGCCAGTAGCCGGACAGCCAACTATGGCTACACCTTC. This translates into CASSRTANYGYTF.

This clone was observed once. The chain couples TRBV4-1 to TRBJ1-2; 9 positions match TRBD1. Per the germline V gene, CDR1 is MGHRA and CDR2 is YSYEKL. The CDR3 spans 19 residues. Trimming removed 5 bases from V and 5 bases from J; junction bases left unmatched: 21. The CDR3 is CASSLFRSGTGTFYYGYTF. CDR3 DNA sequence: TGCGCCAGCAGCTTATTTCGCTCGGGGACAGGGACTTTTTATTATGGCTACACCTTC.

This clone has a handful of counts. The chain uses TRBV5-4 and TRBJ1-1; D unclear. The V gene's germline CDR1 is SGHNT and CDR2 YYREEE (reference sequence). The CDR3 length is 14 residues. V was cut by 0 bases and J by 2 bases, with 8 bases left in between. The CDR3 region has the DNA TGTGCCAGCAGCTTGGGTGGGTCAAACACTGAAGCTTTCTTT. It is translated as CASSLGGSNTEAFF.